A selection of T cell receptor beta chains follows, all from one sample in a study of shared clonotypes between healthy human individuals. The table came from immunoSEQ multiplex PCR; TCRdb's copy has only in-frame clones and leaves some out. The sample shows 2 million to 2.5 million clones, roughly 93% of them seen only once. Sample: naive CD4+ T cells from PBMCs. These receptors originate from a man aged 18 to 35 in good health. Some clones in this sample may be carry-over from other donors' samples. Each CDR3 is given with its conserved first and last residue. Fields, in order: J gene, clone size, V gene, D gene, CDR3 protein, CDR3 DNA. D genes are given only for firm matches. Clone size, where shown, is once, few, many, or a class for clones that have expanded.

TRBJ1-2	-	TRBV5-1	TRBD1	CASSLGEGGPYGYTF	TGCGCCAGCAGCTTGGGAGAAGGGGGCCCCTATGGCTACACCTTC
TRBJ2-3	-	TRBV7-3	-	CASSSSRGGHYTDTQYF	TGTGCCAGCAGCTCAAGCCGGGGCGGGCACTACACAGATACGCAGTATTTT
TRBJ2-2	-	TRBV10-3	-	CAISRQENTGELFF	TGTGCCATCAGCAGACAGGAGAACACCGGGGAGCTGTTTTTT
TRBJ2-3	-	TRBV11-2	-	CASSLYRDFSTDTQYF	TGTGCCAGCAGCTTATACCGGGACTTCAGCACAGATACGCAGTATTTT
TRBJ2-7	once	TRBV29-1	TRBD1	CSVETGQGREQYF	TGCAGCGTTGAAACCGGACAGGGTCGAGAGCAGTACTTC
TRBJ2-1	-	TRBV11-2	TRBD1	CASSPTGSGSYNEQFF	TGTGCCAGCAGCCCGACAGGGAGTGGGTCCTACAATGAGCAGTTCTTC
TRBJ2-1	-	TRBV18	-	CASSPSSYNEQFF	TGTGCCAGCTCACCCTCCTCTTACAATGAGCAGTTCTTC
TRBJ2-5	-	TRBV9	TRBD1	CASSLTGAGGWETQYF	TGTGCCAGCAGCCTAACCGGGGCAGGGGGTTGGGAGACCCAGTACTTC
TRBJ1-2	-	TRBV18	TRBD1	CASSQTTGGEDGYTF	TGTGCCAGCTCACAGACGACAGGGGGAGAGGATGGCTACACCTTC
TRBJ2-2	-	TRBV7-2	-	CASSQNWAGVAGELFF	TGTGCCAGCAGCCAAAACTGGGCCGGGGTTGCCGGGGAGCTGTTTTTT
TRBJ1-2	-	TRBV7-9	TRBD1	CASSSARQGDYGYTF	TGTGCCAGCAGTTCAGCCCGACAGGGTGACTATGGCTACACCTTC
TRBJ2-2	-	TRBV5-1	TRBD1	CASSLEAGGWTGELFF	TGCGCCAGCAGCTTGGAGGCAGGGGGATGGACCGGGGAGCTGTTTTTT
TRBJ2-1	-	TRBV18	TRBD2	CASSPRGGTSGGTNEQFF	TGTGCCAGCTCACCACGTGGGGGTACTAGCGGGGGTACCAATGAGCAGTTCTTC
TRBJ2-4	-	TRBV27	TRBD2	CASSNTGTSGSIQYF	TGTGCCAGCAGCAACACCGGGACTAGCGGAAGTATTCAGTACTTC